The source of this T cell receptor (beta chain) is a study of T cell responses to AZD1222 COVID-19 vaccine. Points from the study as a whole: Reports say nearly half of spike-specific TCRs go after unmutated variant regions. Following two doses of AZD1222, Spike-specific TCR breadth and depth rose. Repertoires were obtained only post-peak T cell response.

Profiled with immunoSEQ multiplex PCR; TCRdb holds only in-frame clones, not every one. The data show 100,000 to 150,000 clones, about 88% seen once. With V trimmed by 4 bases and J by 5 bases, 10 bases remained unmatched. Germline lookup yields CDR1 SGHRS and CDR2 YFSETQ. The CDR3 has 15 amino acids. On this clone: Its specificity is unknown.

This sample comprised peripheral blood, obtained on day 0 of AZD1222 vaccination. The gene calls are TRBV5-1 and TRBJ2-5; 8 nucleotides agree with TRBD1. This TCR came from an adult in good health. The CDR3 is CASSPGGQGHETQYF. The DNA for the CDR3 is TGCGCCAGCAGCCCGGGTGGACAGGGCCATGAGACCCAGTACTTC.